This entry is about one T cell receptor beta chain. Its antigen is unidentified. The protocol was immunoSEQ multiplex PCR, while the TCRdb copy is restricted to in-frame clones and leaves out a portion. The sample gives about a million clones, more than 65% of which show up once; about 1.5% is in the top ten. The sample originates from a study of shared clonotypes between healthy human individuals. Study-wide results and limits: The study sampled only blood, and tissue repertoires likely differ.

Germline CDR1 MNHEY, CDR2 SMNVEV (reference sequence). The J segment lost 3 bases and the V segment lost 5 bases, leaving 3 bases of the junction unmatched. There are 14 residues in the CDR3. The specimen sequenced was memory CD4+ T cells sorted from blood. Subset indicated: CD45RA-negative fraction. The TCR originated in a man aged 18 to 35 in good health. The gene calls are TRBV27 and TRBJ2-7, with TRBD2 matching 11 bases. The CDR3 nucleotides are TGTGCCAGCAGTAGACTAGCGGGACTCTACGAGCAGTACTTC. Translated: CASSRLAGLYEQYF.